The text below deals with one T cell receptor beta chain. This sample was included in a study of cytomegalovirus exposure and HLA in healthy donors. The CDR3 has 16 residues. Trimming removed 3 bases at V and 0 bases at J, with 11 bases between. Per germline, CDR1 SNHLY and CDR2 FYNNEI. PCR primers comprised 60 Vbeta and 13 Jbeta primers. The method was immunoSEQ multiplex PCR; TCRdb's version includes in-frame clones alone and lacks a portion of them. The data contain over 55,000 clones, more than 70% of them singletons. The chain has TRBV2 and TRBJ1-4; no clear D. The receptor comes from a man in his late teens or twenties in good health and CMV-seronegative. Sequences were obtained from PBMCs. The CDR3 loop is CASSERSIATNEKLFF. The DNA for the CDR3 is TGTGCCAGCAGTGAGAGATCGATTGCAACTAATGAAAAACTGTTTTTT.